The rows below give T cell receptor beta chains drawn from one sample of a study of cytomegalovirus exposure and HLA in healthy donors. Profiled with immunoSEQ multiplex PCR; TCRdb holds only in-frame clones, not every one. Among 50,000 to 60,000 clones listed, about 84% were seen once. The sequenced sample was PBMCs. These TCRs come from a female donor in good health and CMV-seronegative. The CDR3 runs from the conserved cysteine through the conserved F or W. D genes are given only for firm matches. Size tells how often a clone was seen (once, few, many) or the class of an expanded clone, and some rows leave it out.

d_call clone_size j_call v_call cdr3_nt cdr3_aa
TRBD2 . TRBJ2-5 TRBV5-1 TGCGCCAGCAGCTTCCAGCCTAGCGGGGGGGCAGAGACCCAGTACTTC CASSFQPSGGAETQYF
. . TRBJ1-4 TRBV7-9 TGTGCCAGCAGTTTCACAGGTTTAGATGATGAAAAACTGTTTTTT CASSFTGLDDEKLFF
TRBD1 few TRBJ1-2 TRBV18 TGTGCCAGCTCGCCGGGACAGGGGGTGAATGGCTACACCTTC CASSPGQGVNGYTF
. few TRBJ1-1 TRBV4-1 TGCGCCAGCAGCCAGATACGAGGGAACACTGAAGCTTTCTTT CASSQIRGNTEAFF
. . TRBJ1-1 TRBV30 TGTGCCTGGTCCCAAAATTGGCGGGGAGCTTTCTTT CAWSQNWRGAFF
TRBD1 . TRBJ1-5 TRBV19 TGTGCCAGTAGTATAGATAGCGGGACAGCTTACAATCAGCCCCAGCATTTT CASSIDSGTAYNQPQHF
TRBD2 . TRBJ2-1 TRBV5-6 TGTGCCAGCAGCTACCGGGGGAGCGGGGGTTCCTACAATGAGCAGTTCTTC CASSYRGSGGSYNEQFF
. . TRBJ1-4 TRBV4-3 TGCGCCAGCAGCCGTCTCGACAGTGCAACTAATGAAAAACTGTTTTTT CASSRLDSATNEKLFF
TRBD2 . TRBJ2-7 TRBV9 TGTGCCAGCAGCGTAGCTCCCAGCGGGGGCTACGAGCAGTACTTC CASSVAPSGGYEQYF
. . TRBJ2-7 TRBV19 TGTGCCAGTAGTATAGGTTCTAGCGAAGACTACGAGCAGTACTTC CASSIGSSEDYEQYF
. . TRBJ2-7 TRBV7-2 TGTGCCAGCAGCGGCCCCTGGTTAACGTCCTACGAGCAGTACTTC CASSGPWLTSYEQYF
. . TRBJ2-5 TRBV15 TGTGCCACCAGCAGAGGTGGGGGGAGAGAGACCCAGTACTTC CATSRGGGRETQYF
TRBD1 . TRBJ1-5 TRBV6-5 TGTGCCAGCAGTTACTCTGGGACAGGGGGAAATCAGCCCCAGCATTTT CASSYSGTGGNQPQHF
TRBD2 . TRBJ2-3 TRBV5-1 TGCGCCAGCAGCTTGGCCCGGGGGGGCCGAAATACGCAGTATTTT CASSLARGGRNTQYF
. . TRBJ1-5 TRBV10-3 TGTGCCATCAGTGACATGGGAGTTGGTCAGCCCCAGCATTTT CAISDMGVGQPQHF
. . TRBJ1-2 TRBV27 TGTGCCAGCAGTTTATCGGCGGGGGCAGGGGGCTACACCTTC CASSLSAGAGGYTF
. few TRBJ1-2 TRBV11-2 TGTGCCAGCAGCTCGTGGACAGCTTCGGGTGGCTACACCTTC CASSSWTASGGYTF
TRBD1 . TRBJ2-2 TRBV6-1 TGTGCCAGCAGTGGGACAGGGGAACACGGGGAGCTGTTTTTT CASSGTGEHGELFF
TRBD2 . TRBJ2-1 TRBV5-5 TGTGCCAGCAGCTTGGTTCTAGCGGGGGGGGGTGAGCAGTTCTTC CASSLVLAGGGEQFF
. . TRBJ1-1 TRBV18 TGTGCCAGCTCATCAGCGTTGGGTCCTGAAGCTTTCTTT CASSSALGPEAFF
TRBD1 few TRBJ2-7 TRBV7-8 TGTGCCAGCAGCTCTCAGACAGGGGGCGATGGCTCCTACGAGCAGTACTTC CASSSQTGGDGSYEQYF
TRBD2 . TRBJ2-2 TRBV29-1 TGCAGCGTTGAATTTCCGGGGGGGGCCGGGGAGCTGTTTTTT CSVEFPGGAGELFF
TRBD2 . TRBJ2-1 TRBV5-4 TGTGCCAGCAGCTTTCTAGCGGGGCCATACAATGAGCAGTTCTTC CASSFLAGPYNEQFF
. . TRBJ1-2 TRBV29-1 TGCAGCGTTGAAGATGCGGGACCGACGAACTATGGCTACACCTTC CSVEDAGPTNYGYTF
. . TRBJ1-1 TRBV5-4 TGTGCCAGCAGCTTGGGACAGAAGAACACTGAAGCTTTCTTT CASSLGQKNTEAFF
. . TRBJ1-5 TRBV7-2 TGTGCCAGCAGCTTACGGGGTCGGGGCAATCAGCCCCAGCATTTT CASSLRGRGNQPQHF
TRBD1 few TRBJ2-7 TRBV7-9 TGTGCCAGCAGCGGGACAGTTACCTACGAGCAGTACTTC CASSGTVTYEQYF
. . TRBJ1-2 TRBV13 TGTGCCAGCAGCTTAGCGTTGGGCTACACCTTC CASSLALGYTF
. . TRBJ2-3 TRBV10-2 TGCGCCAGCAGTGACCCGTCCCCAGATACGCAGTATTTT CASSDPSPDTQYF
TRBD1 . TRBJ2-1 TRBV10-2 TGCGCCAGCCGAGACAGGGTGGCCTACAATGAGCAGTTCTTC CASRDRVAYNEQFF
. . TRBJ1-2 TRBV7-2 TGTGCCAGCAGCCCAAGAGGGTTTCAAGGCTACACCTTC CASSPRGFQGYTF
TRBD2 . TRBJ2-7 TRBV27 TGTGCCAGCAGTTTATTTAGCGGGGCCTTAACCTACGAGCAGTACTTC CASSLFSGALTYEQYF
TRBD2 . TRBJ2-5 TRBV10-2 TGCGCCAGCAGTGAAATTAGCGGGCGGGAGACCCAGTACTTC CASSEISGRETQYF
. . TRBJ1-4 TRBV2 TGTGCCAGCAACGCGGGGGGCGAACCAAATGAAAAACTGTTTTTT CASNAGGEPNEKLFF
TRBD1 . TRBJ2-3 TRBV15 TGTGCCACCAGCAGAAGTTATCCTCGAGATTGGACAGGGGATTTTGCAGATACGCAGTATTTT CATSRSYPRDWTGDFADTQYF